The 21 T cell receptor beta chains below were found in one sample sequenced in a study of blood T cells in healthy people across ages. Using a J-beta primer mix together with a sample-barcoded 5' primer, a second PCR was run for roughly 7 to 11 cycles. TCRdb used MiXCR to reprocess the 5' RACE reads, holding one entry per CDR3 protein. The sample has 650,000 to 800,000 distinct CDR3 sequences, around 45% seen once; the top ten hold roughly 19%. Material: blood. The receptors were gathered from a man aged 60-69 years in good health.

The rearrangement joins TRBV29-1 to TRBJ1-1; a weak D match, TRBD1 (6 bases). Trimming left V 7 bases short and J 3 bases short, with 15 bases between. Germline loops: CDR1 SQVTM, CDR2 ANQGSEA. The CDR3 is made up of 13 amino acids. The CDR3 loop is CSGLTGDYTEAFF. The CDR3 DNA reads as TGCAGCGGCTTGACAGGTGATTACACTGAAGCTTTCTTT.

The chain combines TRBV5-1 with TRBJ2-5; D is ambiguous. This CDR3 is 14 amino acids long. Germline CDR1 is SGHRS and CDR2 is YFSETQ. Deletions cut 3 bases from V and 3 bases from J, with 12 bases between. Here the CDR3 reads CASSSVALKETQYF. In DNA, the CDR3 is TGCGCCAGCAGCTCAGTGGCGCTTAAAGAGACCCAGTACTTC.

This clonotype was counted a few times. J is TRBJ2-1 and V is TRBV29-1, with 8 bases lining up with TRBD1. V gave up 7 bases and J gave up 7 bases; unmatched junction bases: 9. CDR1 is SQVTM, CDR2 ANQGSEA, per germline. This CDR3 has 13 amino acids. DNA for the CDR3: TGCAGCGCCCCCGGACAGGGTACGAATGAGCAGTTCTTC. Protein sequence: CSAPGQGTNEQFF.

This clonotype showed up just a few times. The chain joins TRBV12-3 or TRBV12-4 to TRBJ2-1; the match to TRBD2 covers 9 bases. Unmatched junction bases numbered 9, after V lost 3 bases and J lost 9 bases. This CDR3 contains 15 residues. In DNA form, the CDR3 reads TGTGCCAGCAGTTTTTGGGCGGGGGGGCGGAGTGAGCAGTTCTTC. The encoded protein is CASSFWAGGRSEQFF.

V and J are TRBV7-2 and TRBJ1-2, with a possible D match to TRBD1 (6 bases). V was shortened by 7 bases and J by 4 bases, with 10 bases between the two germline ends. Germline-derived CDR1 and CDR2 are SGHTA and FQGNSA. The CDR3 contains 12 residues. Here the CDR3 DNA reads TGTGCCAGCAACACAGGGTCCTATGGCTACACCTTC. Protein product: CASNTGSYGYTF.

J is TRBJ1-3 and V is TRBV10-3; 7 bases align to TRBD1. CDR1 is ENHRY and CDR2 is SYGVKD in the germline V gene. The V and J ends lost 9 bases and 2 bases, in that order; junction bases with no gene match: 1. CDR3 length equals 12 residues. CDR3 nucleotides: TGTGCCATGAGGGGGCCTGGAAACACCATATATTTT. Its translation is CAMRGPGNTIYF.

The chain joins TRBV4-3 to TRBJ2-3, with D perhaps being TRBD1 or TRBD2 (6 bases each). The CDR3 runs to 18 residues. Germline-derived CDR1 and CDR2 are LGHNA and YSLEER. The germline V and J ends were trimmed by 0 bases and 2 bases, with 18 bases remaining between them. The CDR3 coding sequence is TGCGCCAGCAGCCAAGATCCGGGGACACCGGGAGTCACAGATACGCAGTATTTT. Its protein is CASSQDPGTPGVTDTQYF.

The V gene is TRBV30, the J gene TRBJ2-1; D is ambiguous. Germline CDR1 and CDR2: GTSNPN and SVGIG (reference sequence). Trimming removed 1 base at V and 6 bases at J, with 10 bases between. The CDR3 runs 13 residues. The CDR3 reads CAWSALLSNEQFF. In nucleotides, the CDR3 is TGTGCCTGGAGTGCCCTGTTAAGCAATGAGCAGTTCTTC.

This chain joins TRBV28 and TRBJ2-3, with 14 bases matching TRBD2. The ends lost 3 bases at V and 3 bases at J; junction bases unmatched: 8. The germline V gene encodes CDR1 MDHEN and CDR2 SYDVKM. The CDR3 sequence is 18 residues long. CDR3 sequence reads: CASSFPTSGGDTTDTQYF. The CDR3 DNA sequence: TGTGCCAGCAGTTTCCCGACTAGCGGGGGGGATACGACAGATACGCAGTATTTT.

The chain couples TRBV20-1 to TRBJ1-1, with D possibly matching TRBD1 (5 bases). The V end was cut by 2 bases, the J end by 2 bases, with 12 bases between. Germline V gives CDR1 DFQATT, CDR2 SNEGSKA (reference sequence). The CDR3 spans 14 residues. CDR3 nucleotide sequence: TGCAGTGCTAGATTGGGGACCCTAAACACTGAAGCTTTCTTT. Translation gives CSARLGTLNTEAFF.

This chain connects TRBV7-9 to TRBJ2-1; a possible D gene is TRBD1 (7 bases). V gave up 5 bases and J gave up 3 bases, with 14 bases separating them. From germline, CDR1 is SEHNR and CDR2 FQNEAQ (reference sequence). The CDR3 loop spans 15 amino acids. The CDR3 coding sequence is TGTGCCAGCAGCCGCGGGGACAGCGGCTACAATGAGCAGTTCTTC. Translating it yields CASSRGDSGYNEQFF.

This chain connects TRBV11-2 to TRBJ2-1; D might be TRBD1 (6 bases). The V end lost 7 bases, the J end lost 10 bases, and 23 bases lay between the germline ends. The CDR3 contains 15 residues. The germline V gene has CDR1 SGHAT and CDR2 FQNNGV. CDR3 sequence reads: CASNSRQVGDNEQFF. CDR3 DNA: TGTGCCAGCAACAGTCGACAGGTCGGTGATAACGAGCAGTTCTTC.

The CDR3 sequence: CSAIYDRGSYEQYF. The CDR3 DNA reads as TGCAGTGCCATCTATGACAGGGGTTCCTACGAGCAGTACTTC. V and J are TRBV20-1 and TRBJ2-7; 8 nucleotides line up with TRBD1. Germline CDR1 and CDR2: DFQATT and SNEGSKA (reference sequence). The V segment lost 6 bases and the J segment 1 base; nucleotides outside the gene matches: 8. The CDR3 totals 14 residues.

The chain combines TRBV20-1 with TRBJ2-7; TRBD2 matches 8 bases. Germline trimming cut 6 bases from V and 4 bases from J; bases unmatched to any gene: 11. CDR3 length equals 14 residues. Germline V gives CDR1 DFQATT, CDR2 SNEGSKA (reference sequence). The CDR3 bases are TGCAGTGCCCGAGGGGCGGGGGGCCTTTACGAGCAGTACTTC. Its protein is CSARGAGGLYEQYF.

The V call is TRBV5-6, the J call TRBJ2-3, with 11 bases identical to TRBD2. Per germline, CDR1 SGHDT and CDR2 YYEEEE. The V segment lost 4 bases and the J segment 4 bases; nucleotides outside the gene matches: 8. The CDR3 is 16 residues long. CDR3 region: CASSDPGLAVADTQYF. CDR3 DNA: TGTGCCAGCAGCGATCCGGGACTAGCGGTCGCAGATACGCAGTATTTT.

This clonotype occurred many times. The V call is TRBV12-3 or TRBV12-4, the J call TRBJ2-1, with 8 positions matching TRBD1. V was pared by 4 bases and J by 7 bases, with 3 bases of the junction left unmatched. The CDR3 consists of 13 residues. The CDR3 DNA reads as TGTGCCAGCAGTTGGGGGACAGGTAATGAGCAGTTCTTC. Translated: CASSWGTGNEQFF.

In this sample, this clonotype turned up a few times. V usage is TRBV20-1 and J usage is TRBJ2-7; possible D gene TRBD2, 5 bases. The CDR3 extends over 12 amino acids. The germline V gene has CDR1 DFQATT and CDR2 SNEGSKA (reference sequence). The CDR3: CTGGPTNYEQYF. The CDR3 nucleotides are TGCACTGGCGGGCCAACTAACTACGAGCAGTACTTC.

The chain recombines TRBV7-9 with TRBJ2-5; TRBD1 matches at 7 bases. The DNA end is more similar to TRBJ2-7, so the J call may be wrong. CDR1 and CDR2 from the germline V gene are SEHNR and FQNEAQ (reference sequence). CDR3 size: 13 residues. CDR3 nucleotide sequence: TGTGCCAGCAGCCCGGACAGGTGCTACGAGCAGTACTTC. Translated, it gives CASSPDRCYEQYF.

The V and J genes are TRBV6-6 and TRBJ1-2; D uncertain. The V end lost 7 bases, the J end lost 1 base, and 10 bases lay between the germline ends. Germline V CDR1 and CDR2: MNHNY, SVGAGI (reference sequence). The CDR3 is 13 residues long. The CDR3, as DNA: TGTGCCAGCATTAGCACCAGTAACTATGGCTACACCTTC. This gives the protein CASISTSNYGYTF.

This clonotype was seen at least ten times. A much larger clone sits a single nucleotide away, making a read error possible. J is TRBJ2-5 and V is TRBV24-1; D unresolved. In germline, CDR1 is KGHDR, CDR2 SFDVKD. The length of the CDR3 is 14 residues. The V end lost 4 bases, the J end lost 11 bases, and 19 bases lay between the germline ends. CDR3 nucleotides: TGTGCCACCAGTGACGACCTAACGGGCAATGAGCAGTACTTC. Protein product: CATSDDLTGNEQYF.

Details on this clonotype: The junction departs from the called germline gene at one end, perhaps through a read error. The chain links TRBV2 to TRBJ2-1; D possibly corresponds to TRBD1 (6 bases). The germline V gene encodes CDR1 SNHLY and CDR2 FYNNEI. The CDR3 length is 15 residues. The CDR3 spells CAGSADRLIYNEQFF. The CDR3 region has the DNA TGTGCCGGCAGTGCCGACAGGCTTATATACAATGAGCAGTTCTTC.